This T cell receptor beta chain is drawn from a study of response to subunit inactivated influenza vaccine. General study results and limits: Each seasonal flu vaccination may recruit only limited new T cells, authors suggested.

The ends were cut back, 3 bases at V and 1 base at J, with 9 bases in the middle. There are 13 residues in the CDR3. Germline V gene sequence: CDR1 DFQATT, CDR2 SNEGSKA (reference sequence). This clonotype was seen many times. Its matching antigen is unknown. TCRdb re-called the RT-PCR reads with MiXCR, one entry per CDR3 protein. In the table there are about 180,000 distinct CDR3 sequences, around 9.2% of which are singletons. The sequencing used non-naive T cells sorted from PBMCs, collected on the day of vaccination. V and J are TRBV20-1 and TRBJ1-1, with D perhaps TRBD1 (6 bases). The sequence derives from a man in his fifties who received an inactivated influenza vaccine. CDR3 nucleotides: TGCAGTGCTAGCCCCAGGGGGAACACTGAAGCTTTCTTT. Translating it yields CSASPRGNTEAFF.